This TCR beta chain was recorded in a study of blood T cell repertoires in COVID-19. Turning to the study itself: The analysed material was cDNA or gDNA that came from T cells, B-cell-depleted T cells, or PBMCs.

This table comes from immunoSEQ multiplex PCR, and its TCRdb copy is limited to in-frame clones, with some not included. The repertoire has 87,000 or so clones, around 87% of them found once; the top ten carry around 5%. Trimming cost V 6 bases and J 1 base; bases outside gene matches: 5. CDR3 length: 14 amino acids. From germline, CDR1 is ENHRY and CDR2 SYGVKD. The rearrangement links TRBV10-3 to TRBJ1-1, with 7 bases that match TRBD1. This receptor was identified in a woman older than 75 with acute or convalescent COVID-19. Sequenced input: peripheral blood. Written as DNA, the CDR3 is TGTGCCATCAGCACAGGGGTCGGGAACACTGAAGCTTTCTTT. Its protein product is CAISTGVGNTEAFF.